This TCR beta chain was captured by sequencing in a study of T-cell reconstitution after alpha-beta-depleted transplantation in children. Germline-derived CDR1 and CDR2 are SQVTM and ANQGSEA. Deletions cut 7 bases from V and 14 bases from J, with 15 bases between. The CDR3 spans 11 residues. As for this clonotype: Its antigen remains unidentified.

TCRbeta library construction was performed incorporating unique molecular identifiers. A single record per CDR3 protein comes from TCRdb applying MiXCR to the PCR reads. This table holds about 300,000 distinct CDR3 sequences, over 9% found once. Study results and limitations: Some patients' high day-60 TCRbeta diversity was traced to surviving recipient T cells and thymic progenitors. Reports say that about two months after transplant, the alpha-beta T cells came out of several hundred graft clones that had expanded. T-cell numbers and diversity, one year after transplant, stemmed largely from T cells that were newly produced.

This rearrangement joins TRBV29-1 to TRBJ1-6, with D perhaps TRBD1 (5 bases). The TCR originated in a boy in the first two years of life with acute myeloid leukemia, due to receive a stem cell transplant. The material sequenced was PBMCs, taken before TCRalphabeta/CD19-depleted stem cell transplant. The CDR3 DNA reads TGCAGCGCCCGGGACTTAGACACCCTCCACTTT. This encodes CSARDLDTLHF.